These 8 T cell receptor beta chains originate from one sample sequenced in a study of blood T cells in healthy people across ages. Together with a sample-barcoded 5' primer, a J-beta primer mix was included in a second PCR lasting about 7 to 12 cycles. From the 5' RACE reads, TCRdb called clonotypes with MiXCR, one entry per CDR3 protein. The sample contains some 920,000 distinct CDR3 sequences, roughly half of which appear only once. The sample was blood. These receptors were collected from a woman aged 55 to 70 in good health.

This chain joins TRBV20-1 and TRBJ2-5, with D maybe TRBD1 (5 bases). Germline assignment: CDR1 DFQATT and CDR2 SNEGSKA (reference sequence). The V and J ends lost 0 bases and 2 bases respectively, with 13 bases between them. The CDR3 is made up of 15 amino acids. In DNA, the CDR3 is TGCAGTGCTAGAGATGGGGCGCAGAGGCAAGAGACCCAGTACTTC. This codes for CSARDGAQRQETQYF.

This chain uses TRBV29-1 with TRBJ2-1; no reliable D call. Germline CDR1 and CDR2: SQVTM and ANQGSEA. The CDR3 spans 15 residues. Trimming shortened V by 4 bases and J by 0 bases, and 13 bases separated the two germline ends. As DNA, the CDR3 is TGCAGCGTTGGAGTCGGTCCAAGCTCCTACAATGAGCAGTTCTTC. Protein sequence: CSVGVGPSSYNEQFF.

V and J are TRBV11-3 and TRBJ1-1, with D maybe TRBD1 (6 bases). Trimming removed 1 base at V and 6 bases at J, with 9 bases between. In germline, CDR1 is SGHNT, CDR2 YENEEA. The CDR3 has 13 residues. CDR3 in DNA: TGTGCCAGCAGCTTAGGGAGGACAGCTGAAGCTTTCTTT. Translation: CASSLGRTAEAFF.

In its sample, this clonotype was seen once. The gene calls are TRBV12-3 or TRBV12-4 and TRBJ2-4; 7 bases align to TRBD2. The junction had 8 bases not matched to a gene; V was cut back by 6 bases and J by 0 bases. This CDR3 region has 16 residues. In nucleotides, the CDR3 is TGTGCCAGCAGCAGAAGCGGGACTCTAGCCAAAAACATTCAGTACTTC. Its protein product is CASSRSGTLAKNIQYF.

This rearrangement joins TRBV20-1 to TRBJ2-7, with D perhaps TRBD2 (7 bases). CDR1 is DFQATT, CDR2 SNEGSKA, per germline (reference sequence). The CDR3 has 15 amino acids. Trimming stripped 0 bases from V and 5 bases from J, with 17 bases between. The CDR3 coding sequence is TGCAGTGCTAGAGATTCGCAGGGGAGGGCCAACGAGCAGTACTTC. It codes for CSARDSQGRANEQYF.

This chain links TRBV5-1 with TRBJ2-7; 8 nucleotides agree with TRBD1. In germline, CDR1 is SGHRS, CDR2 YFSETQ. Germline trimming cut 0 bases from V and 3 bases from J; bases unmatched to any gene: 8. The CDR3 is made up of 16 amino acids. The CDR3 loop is CASSLGLTGANYEQYF. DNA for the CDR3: TGCGCCAGCAGCTTGGGACTGACAGGGGCCAACTACGAGCAGTACTTC. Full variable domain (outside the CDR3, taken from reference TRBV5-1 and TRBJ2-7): KAGVTQTPRYLIKTRGQQVTLSCSPISGHRSVSWYQQTPGQGLQFLFEYFSETQRNKGNFPGRFSGRQFSNSRSEMNVSTLELGDSALYLCASSLGLTGANYEQYFGPGTRLTVT.

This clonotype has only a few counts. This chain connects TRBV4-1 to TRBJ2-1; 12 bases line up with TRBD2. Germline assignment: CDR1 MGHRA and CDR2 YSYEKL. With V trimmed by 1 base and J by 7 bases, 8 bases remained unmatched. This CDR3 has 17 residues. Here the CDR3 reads CASSQGVRGLAGNEQFF. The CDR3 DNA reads TGCGCCAGCAGCCAAGGGGTAAGGGGACTAGCGGGTAATGAGCAGTTCTTC.

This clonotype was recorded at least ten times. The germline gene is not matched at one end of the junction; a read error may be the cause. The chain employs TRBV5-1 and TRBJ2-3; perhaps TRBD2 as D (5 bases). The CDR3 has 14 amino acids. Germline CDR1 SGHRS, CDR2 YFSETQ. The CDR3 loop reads CASSLEGGTDTQYF. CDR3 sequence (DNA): TGTGCCAGCAGTTTAGAGGGAGGCACAGATACGCAGTATTTT. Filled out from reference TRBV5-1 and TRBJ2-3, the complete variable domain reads KAGVTQTPRYLIKTRGQQVTLSCSPISGHRSVSWYQQTPGQGLQFLFEYFSETQRNKGNFPGRFSGRQFSNSRSEMNVSTLELGDSALYLCASSLEGGTDTQYFGPGTRLTVL.